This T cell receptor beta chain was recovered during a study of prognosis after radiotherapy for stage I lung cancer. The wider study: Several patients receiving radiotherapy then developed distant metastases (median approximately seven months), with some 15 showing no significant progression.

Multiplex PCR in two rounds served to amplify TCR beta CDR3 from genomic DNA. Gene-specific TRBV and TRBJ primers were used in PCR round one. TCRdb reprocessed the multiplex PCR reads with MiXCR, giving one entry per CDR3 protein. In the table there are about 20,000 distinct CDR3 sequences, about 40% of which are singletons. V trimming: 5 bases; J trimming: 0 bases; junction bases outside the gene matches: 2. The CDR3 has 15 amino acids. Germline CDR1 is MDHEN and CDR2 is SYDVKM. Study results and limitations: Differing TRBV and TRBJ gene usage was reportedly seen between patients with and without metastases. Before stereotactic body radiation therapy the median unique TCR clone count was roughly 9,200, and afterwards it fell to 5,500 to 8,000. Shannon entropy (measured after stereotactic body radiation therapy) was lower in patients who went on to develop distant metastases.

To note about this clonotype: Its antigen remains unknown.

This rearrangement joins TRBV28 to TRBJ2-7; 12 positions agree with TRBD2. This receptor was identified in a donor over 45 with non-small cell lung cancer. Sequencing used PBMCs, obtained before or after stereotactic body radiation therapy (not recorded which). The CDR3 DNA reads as TGTGCCAGCAGTGGACTAGCGGGAACCTCCTACGAGCAGTACTTC. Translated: CASSGLAGTSYEQYF.